These 5 T cell receptor beta chains were all obtained from the same sample, sequenced in a study of cytomegalovirus exposure and HLA in healthy donors. Vbeta (60) and Jbeta (13) primers were used in the PCR. The table came from immunoSEQ multiplex PCR; TCRdb's copy has only in-frame clones and leaves some out. The table records 250,000 or so clones, around 90% of them present only once. The sample comprised PBMCs. The receptors here all came from a girl aged 2-10 years in good health and CMV-seronegative.

V is TRBV6-1 and J is TRBJ2-1; D is uncertain. The CDR3 sequence is 14 residues long. Per the germline V gene, CDR1 is MNHNS and CDR2 is SASEGT. Trimming took 10 bases from V and 3 from J, leaving 16 bases between them. The chain's CDR3 is CAILPPPVYNEQFF. The CDR3 DNA reads TGTGCCATCCTCCCCCCGCCAGTCTACAATGAGCAGTTCTTC.

The V gene is TRBV19, the J gene TRBJ2-3, with 7 bases aligning to TRBD2. This CDR3 has 14 residues. Per the germline V gene, CDR1 is LNHDA and CDR2 is SQIVND (reference sequence). V lost 5 bases and J lost 1; bases outside the gene matches: 3. CDR3 sequence (DNA): TGTGCCAGTAGTGTTCTAGCGGGCACAGATACGCAGTATTTT. Its translation is CASSVLAGTDTQYF.

This rearrangement joins TRBV7-6 to TRBJ2-1; TRBD1 matches 11 bases. CDR3 size: 16 residues. V shed 2 bases, J shed 8 bases, and the junction held 8 bases outside the gene matches. In germline, CDR1 is SGHVS, CDR2 FNYEAQ. CDR3 protein: CASSLYGTGGSDEQFF. The CDR3 coding sequence is TGTGCCAGCAGCTTATACGGGACAGGGGGATCGGATGAGCAGTTCTTC.

In DNA, the CDR3 is TGTGCCAGCAGCCGGACAGGGAAACAAGAGACCCAGTACTTC. It translates to CASSRTGKQETQYF. The chain is built from TRBV5-5 and TRBJ2-5, with TRBD1 identical over 8 bases. The CDR3 is 14 amino acids. CDR1 and CDR2 from the germline V gene are SGHKS and YYEKEE (reference sequence). The V and J ends lost 4 bases and 2 bases, in that order; junction bases with no gene match: 4.

The V gene is TRBV28, the J gene TRBJ2-5, with 8 bases fitting TRBD2. With 6 bases clipped from V and 4 bases from J, the junction kept 10 bases outside the gene matches. The CDR3 is 15 residues long. Germline-derived CDR1 and CDR2 are MDHEN and SYDVKM. In DNA, the CDR3 is TGTGCCAGCAGCCTTGGGGGGGCGGGGGGAGAGACCCAGTACTTC. Translation gives CASSLGGAGGETQYF.